This paragraph reports one T cell receptor (beta chain). Its antigen is not known. Although they were nominally healthy when sampled, donors likely had unrecorded immune exposures. With 60 Vbeta and 13 Jbeta primers, the PCR was carried out. TCRdb's copy holds only in-frame clones and misses some; the assay was immunoSEQ multiplex PCR. Of approximately 190,000 clones listed, roughly 80% are singletons. The germline V gene encodes CDR1 SGHRS and CDR2 YFSETQ. The CDR3 sequence is 15 residues long. V was pared by 4 bases and J by 0 bases, with 10 bases between. This sample was included in a study of cytomegalovirus exposure and HLA in healthy donors. Regarding the study as a whole: For most TCR beta V segments, an earlier analysis put the productive rate at about 87% or about 30% of the time.

V usage is TRBV5-1 and J usage is TRBJ2-2, with D hard to call. The sequence derives from a man in his forties in good health and CMV-seropositive. The material sequenced was PBMCs. This CDR3 is CASSPTPANTGELFF. CDR3 nucleotides: TGCGCCAGCAGCCCCACACCCGCGAACACCGGGGAGCTGTTTTTT.